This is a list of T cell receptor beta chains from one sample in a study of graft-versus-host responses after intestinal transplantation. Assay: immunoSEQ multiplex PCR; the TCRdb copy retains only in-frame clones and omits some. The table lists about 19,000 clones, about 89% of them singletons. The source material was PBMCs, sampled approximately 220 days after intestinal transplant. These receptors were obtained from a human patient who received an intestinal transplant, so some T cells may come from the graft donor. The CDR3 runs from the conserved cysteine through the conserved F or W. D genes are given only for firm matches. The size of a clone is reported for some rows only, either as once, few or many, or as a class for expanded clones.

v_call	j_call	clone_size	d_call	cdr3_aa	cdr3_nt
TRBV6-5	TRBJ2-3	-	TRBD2	CASSLTSGETDTQYF	TGTGCCAGCAGCCTGACTAGCGGGGAAACAGATACGCAGTATTTT
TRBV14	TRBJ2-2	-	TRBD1	CASSPGQEATGELFF	TGTGCCAGCAGCCCCGGACAGGAGGCCACCGGGGAGCTGTTTTTT
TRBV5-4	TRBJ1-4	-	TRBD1	CASSPGQGNEKLFF	TGTGCCAGCAGCCCGGGACAGGGAAATGAAAAACTGTTTTTT
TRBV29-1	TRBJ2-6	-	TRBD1	CSVEGDSFFSGANVLTF	TGCAGCGTTGAAGGGGACAGTTTCTTCTCTGGGGCCAACGTCCTGACTTTC
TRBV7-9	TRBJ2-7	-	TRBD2	CASSSPAGSSYEQYF	TGTGCCAGCAGTTCTCCAGCGGGGAGCTCCTACGAGCAGTACTTC
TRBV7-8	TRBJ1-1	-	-	CASSKRKINTEAFF	TGTGCCAGCAGCAAACGGAAGATAAACACTGAAGCTTTCTTT
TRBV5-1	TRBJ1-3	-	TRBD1	CTSSLGDRRSGNTIYF	TGCACCAGCAGCTTGGGGGACAGGCGCTCTGGAAACACCATATATTTT
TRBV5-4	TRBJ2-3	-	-	CASSLSQGSTDTQYF	TGTGCCAGCAGCTTGTCCCAGGGTAGCACAGATACGCAGTATTTT
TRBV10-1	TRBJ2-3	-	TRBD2	CASSDYFIAGGNTDTQYF	TGCGCCAGCAGTGATTACTTCATAGCGGGGGGCAACACAGATACGCAGTATTTT
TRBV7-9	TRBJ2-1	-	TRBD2	CASSRRTSGGSYNEQFF	TGTGCCAGCAGCCGTCGGACTAGCGGGGGGTCCTACAATGAGCAGTTCTTC
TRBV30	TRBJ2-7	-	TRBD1	CAWSVGTGDYEQYF	TGTGCCTGGAGTGTAGGGACAGGGGACTACGAGCAGTACTTC
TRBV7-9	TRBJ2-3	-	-	CASSSYYYTQYF	TGTGCCAGCAGTTCTTATTATTATACGCAGTATTTT
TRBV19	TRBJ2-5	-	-	CASSIDLREVETQYF	TGTGCCAGTAGTATAGATCTGCGTGAGGTTGAGACCCAGTACTTC
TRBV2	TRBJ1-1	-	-	CATQNGVLNTEAFF	TGTGCCACACAAAACGGGGTTCTGAACACTGAAGCTTTCTTT
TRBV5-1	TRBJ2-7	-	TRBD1	CASSLQGSYEQYF	TGCGCCAGCAGCTTACAGGGGAGCTACGAGCAGTACTTC
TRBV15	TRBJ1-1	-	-	CATSSRQYPEAFF	TGTGCCACCAGCAGCCGACAGTACCCGGAAGCTTTCTTT
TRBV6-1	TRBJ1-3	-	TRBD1	CASSEAPGTGGDTIYF	TGTGCCAGCAGTGAAGCCCCCGGGACAGGGGGCGACACCATATATTTT
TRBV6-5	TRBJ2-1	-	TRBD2	CASSYLSGGLYEQFF	TGTGCCAGCAGTTACCTAAGCGGGGGGCTTTATGAGCAGTTCTTC
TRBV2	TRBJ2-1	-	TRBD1	CARDRGKYNEQFF	TGTGCCAGGGACAGGGGAAAGTACAATGAGCAGTTCTTC
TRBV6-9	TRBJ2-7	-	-	CASSDDSSYEQYF	TGTGCCAGCAGTGACGACAGTTCCTACGAGCAGTACTTC
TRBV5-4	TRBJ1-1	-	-	CASSREIGEGGTEAFF	TGTGCCAGCAGCCGCGAGATAGGGGAAGGAGGCACTGAAGCTTTCTTT
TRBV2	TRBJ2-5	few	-	CASRVGTQGTQYF	TGTGCCAGCAGGGTGGGGACTCAAGGGACCCAGTACTTC
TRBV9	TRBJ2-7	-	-	CASSEFREEDEQYF	TGTGCCAGCAGCGAGTTCAGAGAAGAGGACGAGCAGTACTTC
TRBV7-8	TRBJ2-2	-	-	CASSPEVDTGELFF	TGTGCCAGCAGCCCCGAGGTGGATACCGGGGAGCTGTTTTTT